Described below is a single T cell receptor beta chain sequence and its context. Its cognate antigen is unknown. The V and J ends lost 6 bases and 0 bases respectively, with 20 bases between them. Per the germline V gene, CDR1 is MNHEY and CDR2 is SVGEGT. The CDR3 loop spans 17 amino acids. This record comes from a study of response to subunit inactivated influenza vaccine. Study-level findings and limits: Every seasonal influenza vaccination brings in few new T cells, the authors suggested.

A single record per CDR3 protein comes from TCRdb applying MiXCR to the RT-PCR reads. The table has over 750,000 distinct CDR3 sequences, roughly 20% seen once. The starting material was PBMCs from blood, obtained roughly 5 days after vaccination. The rearrangement joins TRBV6-2 or TRBV6-3 to TRBJ1-2; no clear D. This sequence was found in a man over 45 who received an inactivated influenza vaccine. In nucleotides, the CDR3 is TGTGCCAGCAGACGAAGTTCGGCGGATCTTACTAACTATGGCTACACCTTC. Amino acids: CASRRSSADLTNYGYTF.